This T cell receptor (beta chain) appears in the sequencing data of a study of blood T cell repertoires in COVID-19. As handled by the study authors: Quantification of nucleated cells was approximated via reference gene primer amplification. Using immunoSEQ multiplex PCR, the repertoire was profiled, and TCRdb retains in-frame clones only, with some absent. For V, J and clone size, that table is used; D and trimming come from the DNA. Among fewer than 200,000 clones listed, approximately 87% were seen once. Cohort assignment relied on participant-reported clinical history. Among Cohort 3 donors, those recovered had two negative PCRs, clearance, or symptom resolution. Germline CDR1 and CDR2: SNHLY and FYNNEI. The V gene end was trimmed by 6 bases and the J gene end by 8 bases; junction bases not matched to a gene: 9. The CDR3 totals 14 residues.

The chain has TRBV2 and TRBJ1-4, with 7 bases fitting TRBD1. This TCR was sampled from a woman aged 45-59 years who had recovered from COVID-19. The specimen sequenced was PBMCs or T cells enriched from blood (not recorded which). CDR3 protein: CASSNDRVGEKLFF. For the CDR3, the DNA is TGTGCCAGCAGCAATGACAGGGTGGGAGAAAAACTGTTTTTT.